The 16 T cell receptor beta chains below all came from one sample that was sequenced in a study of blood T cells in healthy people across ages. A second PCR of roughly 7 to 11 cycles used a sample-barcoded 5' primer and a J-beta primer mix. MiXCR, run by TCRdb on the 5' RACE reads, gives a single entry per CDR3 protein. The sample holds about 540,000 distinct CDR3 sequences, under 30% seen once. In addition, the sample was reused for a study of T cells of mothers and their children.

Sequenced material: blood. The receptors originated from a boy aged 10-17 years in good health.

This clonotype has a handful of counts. CDR3: CASSLLRYERYGYTF. The CDR3 region has the DNA TGTGCCAGCAGCTTGCTAAGATACGAACGCTATGGCTACACCTTC. The chain recombines TRBV5-6 with TRBJ1-2; D remains ambiguous. The V end lost 1 base, the J end lost 4 bases, and 14 bases lay between the germline ends. This CDR3 spans 15 amino acids. Germline V gene sequence: CDR1 SGHDT, CDR2 YYEEEE. Complete variable domain (other parts from reference TRBV5-6 and TRBJ1-2): DAGVTQSPTHLIKTRGQQVTLRCSPKSGHDTVSWYQQALGQGPQFIFQYYEEEERQRGNFPDRFSGHQFPNYSSELNVNALLLGDSALYLCASSLLRYERYGYTFGSGTRLTVV.

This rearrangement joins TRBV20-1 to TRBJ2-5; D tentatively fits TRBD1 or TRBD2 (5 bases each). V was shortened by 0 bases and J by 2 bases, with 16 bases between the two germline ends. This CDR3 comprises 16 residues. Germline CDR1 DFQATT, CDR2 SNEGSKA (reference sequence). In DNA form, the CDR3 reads TGCAGTGCTAGAGATCACCTGAGGGGCAGGCAAGAGACCCAGTACTTC. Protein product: CSARDHLRGRQETQYF.

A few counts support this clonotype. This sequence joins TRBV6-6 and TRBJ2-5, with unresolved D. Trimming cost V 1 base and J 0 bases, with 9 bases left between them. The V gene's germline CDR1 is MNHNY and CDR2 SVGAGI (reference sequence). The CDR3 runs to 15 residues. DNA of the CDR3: TGTGCCAGCAGTTACTTTAGGGATAACCAAGAGACCCAGTACTTC. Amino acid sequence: CASSYFRDNQETQYF.

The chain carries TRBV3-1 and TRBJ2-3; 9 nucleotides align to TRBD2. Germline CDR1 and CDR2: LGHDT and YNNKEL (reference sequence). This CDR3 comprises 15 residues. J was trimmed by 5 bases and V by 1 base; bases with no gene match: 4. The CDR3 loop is CASSQVGLAGDTQYF. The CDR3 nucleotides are TGTGCCAGCAGCCAAGTGGGACTAGCTGGAGATACGCAGTATTTT.

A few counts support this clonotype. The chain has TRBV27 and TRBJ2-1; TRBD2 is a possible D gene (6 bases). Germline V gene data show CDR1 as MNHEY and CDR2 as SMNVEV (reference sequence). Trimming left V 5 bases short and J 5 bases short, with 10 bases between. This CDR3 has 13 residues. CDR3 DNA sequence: TGTGCCAGCAGTCGACGGGGGAACAATGAGCAGTTCTTC. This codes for CASSRRGNNEQFF.

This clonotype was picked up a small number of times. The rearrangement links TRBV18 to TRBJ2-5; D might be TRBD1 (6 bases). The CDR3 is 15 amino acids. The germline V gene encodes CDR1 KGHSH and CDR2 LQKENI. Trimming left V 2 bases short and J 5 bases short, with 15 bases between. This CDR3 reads CASSPRPGVMETQYF. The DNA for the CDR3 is TGTGCCAGCTCACCAAGGCCAGGGGTCATGGAGACCCAGTACTTC.

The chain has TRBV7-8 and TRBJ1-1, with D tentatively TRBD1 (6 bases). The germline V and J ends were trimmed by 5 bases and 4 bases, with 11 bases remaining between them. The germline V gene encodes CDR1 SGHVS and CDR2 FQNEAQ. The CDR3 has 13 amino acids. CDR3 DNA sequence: TGTGCCAGCAGCCCGGACAGTCTCACTGAAGCTTTCTTT. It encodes CASSPDSLTEAFF. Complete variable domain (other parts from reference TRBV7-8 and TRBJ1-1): GAGVSQSPRYKVAKRGQDVALRCDPISGHVSLFWYQQALGQGPEFLTYFQNEAQLDKSGLPSDRFFAERPEGSVSTLKIQRTQQEDSAVYLCASSPDSLTEAFFGQGTRLTVV.

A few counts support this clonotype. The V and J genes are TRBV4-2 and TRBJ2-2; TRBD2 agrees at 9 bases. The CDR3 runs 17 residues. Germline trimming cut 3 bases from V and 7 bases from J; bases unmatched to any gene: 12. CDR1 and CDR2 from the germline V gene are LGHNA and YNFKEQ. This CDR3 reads CASSHSSGTTPGGELFF. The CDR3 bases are TGTGCCAGCAGCCACTCTAGCGGGACGACACCCGGCGGGGAGCTGTTTTTT.

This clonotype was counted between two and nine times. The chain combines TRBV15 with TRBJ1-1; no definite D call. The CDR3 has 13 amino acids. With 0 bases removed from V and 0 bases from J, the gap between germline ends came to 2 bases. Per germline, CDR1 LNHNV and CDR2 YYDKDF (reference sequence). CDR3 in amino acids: CATSRDMNTEAFF. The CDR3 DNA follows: TGTGCCACCAGCAGAGACATGAACACTGAAGCTTTCTTT.

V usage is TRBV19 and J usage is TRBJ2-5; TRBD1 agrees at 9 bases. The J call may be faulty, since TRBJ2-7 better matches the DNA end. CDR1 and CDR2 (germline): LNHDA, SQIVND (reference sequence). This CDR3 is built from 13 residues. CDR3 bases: TGTGCCAGCGCGGGACAGGGATACTACGAGCAGTACTTC. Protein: CASAGQGYYEQYF.

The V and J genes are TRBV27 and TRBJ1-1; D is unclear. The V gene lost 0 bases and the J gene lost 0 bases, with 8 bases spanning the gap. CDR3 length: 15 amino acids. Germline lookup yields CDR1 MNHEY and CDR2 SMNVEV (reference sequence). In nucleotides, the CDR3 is TGTGCCAGCAGTTTATCAACGCTTATGAACACTGAAGCTTTCTTT. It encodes CASSLSTLMNTEAFF.

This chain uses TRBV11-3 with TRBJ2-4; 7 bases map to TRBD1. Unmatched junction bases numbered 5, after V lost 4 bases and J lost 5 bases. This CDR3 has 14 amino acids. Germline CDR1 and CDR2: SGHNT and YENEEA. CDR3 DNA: TGTGCCAGCAGCTCGCGACAGGGCCAAAACATTCAGTACTTC. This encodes CASSSRQGQNIQYF.

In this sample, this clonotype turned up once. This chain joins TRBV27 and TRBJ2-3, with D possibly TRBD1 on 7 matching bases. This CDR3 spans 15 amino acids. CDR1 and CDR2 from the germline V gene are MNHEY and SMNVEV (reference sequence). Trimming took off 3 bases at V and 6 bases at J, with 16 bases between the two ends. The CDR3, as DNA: TGTGCCAGCAGTTTGGAGGGGGCGGTTATCGATACGCAGTATTTT. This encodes CASSLEGAVIDTQYF.

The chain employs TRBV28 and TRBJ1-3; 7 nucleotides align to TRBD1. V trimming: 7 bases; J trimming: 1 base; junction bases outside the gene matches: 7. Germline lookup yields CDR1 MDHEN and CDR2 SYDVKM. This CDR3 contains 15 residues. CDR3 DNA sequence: TGTGCCAGCAATCGGGACAGTCTTTCTGGAAACACCATATATTTT. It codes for CASNRDSLSGNTIYF.

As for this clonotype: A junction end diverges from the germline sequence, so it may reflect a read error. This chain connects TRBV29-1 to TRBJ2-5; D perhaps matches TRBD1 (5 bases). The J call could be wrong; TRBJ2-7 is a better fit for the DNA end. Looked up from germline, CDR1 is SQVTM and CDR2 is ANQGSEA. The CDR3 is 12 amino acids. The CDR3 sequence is CNVEGEGYEQYF. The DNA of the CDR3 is TGCAACGTTGAAGGGGAAGGCTACGAGCAGTACTTC.

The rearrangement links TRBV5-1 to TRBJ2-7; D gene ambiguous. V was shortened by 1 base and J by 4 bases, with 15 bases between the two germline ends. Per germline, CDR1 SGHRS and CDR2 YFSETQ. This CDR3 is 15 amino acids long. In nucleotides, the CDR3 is TGCGCCAGCAGCTTGTGGCGTCGGCCAGTATACGAGCAGTACTTC. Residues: CASSLWRRPVYEQYF.